Presented here are 30 T cell receptor beta chains from one specimen sequenced in a study of blood T cell repertoires in COVID-19. The table came from immunoSEQ multiplex PCR; TCRdb's copy has only in-frame clones and leaves some out. Of fewer than 700,000 clones listed, around 90% are singletons. Sequencing was done on a sample of peripheral blood. Receptors originate from a woman aged 50 to 60 with COVID-19, enrolled during active disease.

This rearrangement joins TRBV4-1 to TRBJ2-3; D gene uncertain. Germline CDR1 is MGHRA and CDR2 is YSYEKL. Deletions cut 1 base from V and 2 bases from J, with 13 bases between. The CDR3 contains 16 residues. The CDR3 nucleotides are TGCGCCAGCAGCCAAGGCGCCAGGCCGTTCACAGATACGCAGTATTTT. It is translated as CASSQGARPFTDTQYF.

The V call is TRBV12-3 or TRBV12-4, the J call TRBJ1-2; 8 bases line up with TRBD1. J was trimmed by 7 bases and V by 3 bases; bases with no gene match: 4. The CDR3 consists of 13 residues. The CDR3 loop reads CASSLDGQGGYTF. The CDR3 region has the DNA TGTGCCAGCAGTTTGGACGGACAGGGTGGCTACACCTTC.

The chain couples TRBV3-1 (or the pseudogene TRBV3-2) to TRBJ1-2; 7 bases fit TRBD1. This CDR3 contains 14 residues. Germline CDR1 is LGHDT and CDR2 is YNNKEL (reference sequence). V gave up 3 bases and J gave up 8 bases; unmatched junction bases: 9. The CDR3 DNA is TGTGCCAGCAGCCATGGGCGACAGGGATTCGGCTACACCTTC. This codes for CASSHGRQGFGYTF.

The chain recombines TRBV19 with TRBJ1-5, with a weak D call TRBD1 (6 bases). V lost 4 bases and J lost 0, with 13 bases in between. The CDR3 length is 16 residues. Germline loops: CDR1 LNHDA, CDR2 SQIVND (reference sequence). This CDR3 reads CASSTGQPYSNQPQHF. The CDR3 DNA reads TGTGCCAGTAGTACCGGACAGCCTTATAGCAATCAGCCCCAGCATTTT.

This clone was detected only once. This chain uses TRBV2 with TRBJ1-5; 10 bases map to TRBD1. Germline CDR1 SNHLY, CDR2 FYNNEI. The CDR3 runs to 15 residues. V was clipped by 2 bases and J by 5 bases; unmatched bases: 3. The DNA for the CDR3 is TGTGCCAGCAGTGAATGGGGGACAGGGGATCAGCCCCAGCATTTT. This encodes CASSEWGTGDQPQHF.

This rearrangement joins TRBV28 to TRBJ1-3; tentative D call: TRBD1 (6 bases). Trimming stripped 7 bases from V and 6 bases from J, with 34 bases between. This CDR3 has 20 residues. Germline V gene sequence: CDR1 MDHEN, CDR2 SYDVKM. The CDR3 DNA reads TGTGCCAGCAAAAAGATGGACAGCTGGCCTTACCCCGAGGTCTTAAACACCATATATTTT. It translates to CASKKMDSWPYPEVLNTIYF.

The rearrangement joins TRBV19 to TRBJ1-2; a weak D match, TRBD1 (5 bases). Germline V gives CDR1 LNHDA, CDR2 SQIVND (reference sequence). Trimming took off 2 bases at V and 5 bases at J, with 12 bases between the two ends. This CDR3 region has 14 residues. The CDR3 sequence: CASSIRYGGYGYTF. The DNA for the CDR3 is TGTGCCAGTAGTATAAGATACGGGGGTTATGGCTACACCTTC.

The chain carries TRBV7-6 and TRBJ2-7, with D possibly TRBD2 on 5 matching bases. Per germline, CDR1 SGHVS and CDR2 FNYEAQ. With 8 bases removed from V and 5 bases from J, the gap between germline ends came to 25 bases. This CDR3 is built from 16 residues. CDR3 region: CASPQTEGGTTDEQYF. The CDR3 region has the DNA TGTGCCAGCCCACAAACCGAGGGCGGAACTACCGACGAGCAGTACTTC.

This rearrangement joins TRBV19 to TRBJ1-4, with D tentatively TRBD1 (5 bases). Germline CDR1 and CDR2: LNHDA and SQIVND (reference sequence). Between the trimmed V and J ends, which lost 2 bases and 3 bases, there was a span of 10 bases. The CDR3 length is 15 residues. Here the CDR3 DNA reads TGTGCCAGTAGTATATCCCAGGGCCCTAATGAAAAACTGTTTTTT. Translating it yields CASSISQGPNEKLFF.

V gene TRBV7-9 combines with J gene TRBJ1-4, with D tentatively TRBD1 (6 bases). Looked up from germline, CDR1 is SEHNR and CDR2 is FQNEAQ (reference sequence). The V gene lost 0 bases and the J gene lost 5 bases, with 10 bases spanning the gap. The CDR3 runs 15 residues. CDR3 in DNA: TGTGCCAGCAGCTTAGCGAGGACAGAGAATGAAAAACTGTTTTTT. Its protein product is CASSLARTENEKLFF. The full variable domain, in which reference TRBV7-9 and TRBJ1-4 provide the parts outside the CDR3, is DTGVSQNPRHKITKRGQNVTFRCDPISEHNRLYWYRQTLGQGPEFLTYFQNEAQLEKSRLLSDRFSAERPKGSFSTLEIQRTEQGDSAMYLCASSLARTENEKLFFGSGTQLSVL.

The gene calls are TRBV27 and TRBJ2-7; 7 positions agree with TRBD2. The CDR3 runs to 14 residues. CDR1 and CDR2 (germline): MNHEY, SMNVEV (reference sequence). After removal of 3 bases from V and 3 bases from J, the junction contained 5 bases not matched to a gene. This chain's CDR3 is CASSFERGGYEQYF. The CDR3 DNA follows: TGTGCCAGCAGTTTTGAGCGGGGTGGCTACGAGCAGTACTTC.

V and J are TRBV19 and TRBJ2-3, with 9 positions matching TRBD2. Germline V gives CDR1 LNHDA, CDR2 SQIVND (reference sequence). This CDR3 is 16 amino acids long. The J segment lost 2 bases and the V segment lost 3 bases, leaving 6 bases of the junction unmatched. The CDR3 sequence is CASSIRAGGATDTQYF. DNA of the CDR3: TGTGCCAGTAGTATCAGAGCGGGGGGCGCCACAGATACGCAGTATTTT. The variable domain in full, with the rest retrieved from reference TRBV19 and TRBJ2-3, is DGGITQSPKYLFRKEGQNVTLSCEQNLNHDAMYWYRQDPGQGLRLIYYSQIVNDFQKGDIAEGYSVSREKKESFPLTVTSAQKNPTAFYLCASSIRAGGATDTQYFGPGTRLTVL.

The sample holds one count of this clone. The V and J genes are TRBV19 and TRBJ2-7; D perhaps matches TRBD1 (5 bases). The CDR3 is 13 residues long. Trimming shortened V by 2 bases and J by 4 bases, and 9 bases separated the two germline ends. Germline-derived CDR1 and CDR2 are LNHDA and SQIVND (reference sequence). Here the CDR3 reads CASSINAGYEQYF. For the CDR3, the DNA is TGTGCCAGTAGTATAAACGCAGGGTACGAGCAGTACTTC.

This chain joins TRBV7-2 and TRBJ2-7; 10 bases are a match to TRBD2. The CDR3 has 15 amino acids. The germline V gene encodes CDR1 SGHTA and CDR2 FQGNSA. V lost 3 bases, J lost 0 bases, and 2 bases stayed unmatched. This chain's CDR3 is CASSFSGGSSYEQYF. CDR3 sequence (DNA): TGTGCCAGCAGCTTTAGCGGGGGGTCCTCCTACGAGCAGTACTTC.

The V call is TRBV7-9, the J call TRBJ2-7; D is perhaps TRBD2 (6 bases). The CDR3 has 14 amino acids. Germline V gene sequence: CDR1 SEHNR, CDR2 FQNEAQ (reference sequence). V was shortened by 4 bases and J by 2 bases, with 12 bases between the two germline ends. CDR3 sequence (DNA): TGTGCCAGCAGCTCTAGCGTCTTACCCTACGAGCAGTACTTC. This codes for CASSSSVLPYEQYF.

The chain carries TRBV6-5 and TRBJ1-1; TRBD1 might be the D (5 bases). CDR3 size: 14 residues. V was trimmed by 10 bases and J by 4 bases, leaving 19 bases between them. Germline CDR1 reads MNHEY; CDR2 reads SVGAGI. CDR3 sequence reads: CATTREGTSTEAFF. DNA of the CDR3: TGTGCCACCACAAGGGAGGGGACGTCCACTGAAGCTTTCTTT.

The J gene is TRBJ1-6, the V gene TRBV5-1; D possibly corresponds to TRBD1 (6 bases). Germline V gene sequence: CDR1 SGHRS, CDR2 YFSETQ. CDR3 size: 18 residues. V lost 4 bases and J lost 5, with 22 bases in between. The CDR3 nucleotides are TGCGCCAGCAGCCTCCAAGGGGGGGGTCCCTACAATAATTCACCCCTCCACTTT. Amino acids: CASSLQGGGPYNNSPLHF.

The table lists this clone with many counts. The chain combines TRBV4-1 with TRBJ1-1; D remains unclear. Trimming pared 0 bases from V and 4 bases from J, leaving 15 bases between. The germline V gene encodes CDR1 MGHRA and CDR2 YSYEKL. CDR3 length: 16 residues. CDR3 DNA: TGCGCCAGCAGCCAAGATCACGGGTTAGGAATCACTGAAGCTTTCTTT. This sequence encodes CASSQDHGLGITEAFF.

The V gene is TRBV23-1, the J gene TRBJ2-2; a weak D match, TRBD2 (7 bases). TRBV23-1 is noted as an ORF with a role that remains uncertain. The V and J ends lost 7 bases and 3 bases respectively, with 18 bases between them. This CDR3 contains 16 residues. The CDR3 region is CASTTRAGADTGELFF. CDR3 sequence (DNA): TGCGCCAGCACCACTCGGGCGGGGGCTGACACCGGGGAGCTGTTTTTT.

The rearrangement links TRBV5-6 to TRBJ2-1, with TRBD1 as a possible D gene (6 bases). Trimming pared 4 bases from V and 7 bases from J, leaving 12 bases between. The CDR3 consists of 13 residues. Per the germline V gene, CDR1 is SGHDT and CDR2 is YYEEEE. The CDR3 sequence: CASSRHRDNEQFF. The CDR3 DNA reads as TGTGCCAGCAGCCGCCACAGGGATAATGAGCAGTTCTTC.

The J gene is TRBJ1-2, the V gene TRBV9, with a possible D match to TRBD1 (6 bases). The CDR3 extends over 14 amino acids. Germline V gene sequence: CDR1 SGDLS, CDR2 YYNGEE. V lost 7 bases to trimming and J lost 6 bases, with 19 bases between them. The CDR3 bases are TGTGCCAGCCAAAGGGGGGGGCCGCAGCATGGCTACACCTTC. Translating it yields CASQRGGPQHGYTF.

This clone turned up a few times. J is TRBJ1-2 and V is TRBV4-2; D is undetermined. The CDR3 totals 14 residues. From germline, CDR1 is LGHNA and CDR2 YNFKEQ. Trimming cost V 4 bases and J 2 bases, with 11 bases left between them. The CDR3, as DNA: TGTGCCAGCAGCCGCCCGGGAATGAACTATGGCTACACCTTC. Residues: CASSRPGMNYGYTF.

This chain connects TRBV12-5 to TRBJ1-5; a weak D match, TRBD1 (5 bases). This CDR3 region has 17 residues. V lost 4 bases, J lost 5 bases, and 21 bases lay in between. Looked up from germline, CDR1 is LGHNT and CDR2 is FRNRAP. The CDR3 DNA reads as TGTGCTAGTGGTTCCCCTCTTGCGGGGGTTGGGGATCAGCCCCAGCATTTT. Translated, it gives CASGSPLAGVGDQPQHF.

The chain has TRBV24-1 and TRBJ2-3, with TRBD1 as a possible D gene (6 bases). The CDR3 has 15 amino acids. Germline V CDR1 and CDR2: KGHDR, SFDVKD. Trimming shortened V by 0 bases and J by 4 bases, and 10 bases separated the two germline ends. CDR3 amino acids: CATSDLRAGADTQYF. The CDR3 nucleotides are TGTGCCACCAGTGATTTGAGGGCAGGGGCAGATACGCAGTATTTT.

The rearrangement links TRBV5-1 to TRBJ2-7; the D is unclear. CDR3 length: 16 amino acids. V was cut by 0 bases and J by 3 bases, with 16 bases left in between. The germline V gene has CDR1 SGHRS and CDR2 YFSETQ. The chain's CDR3 is CASSLAVAPWSYEQYF. The CDR3 DNA is TGCGCCAGCAGCTTGGCCGTGGCACCCTGGAGCTACGAGCAGTACTTC.

CDR3 bases: TGTGCCAGCAGTTATGGCCCACCTCCTAACTATGGCTACACCTTC. It specifies CASSYGPPPNYGYTF. The rearrangement joins TRBV6-5 to TRBJ1-2; the D is unclear. The CDR3 covers 15 residues. Trimming left V 3 bases short and J 0 bases short, with 11 bases between. Germline assignment: CDR1 MNHEY and CDR2 SVGAGI.

V is TRBV9 and J is TRBJ1-3; TRBD1 is a possible D gene (6 bases). The CDR3 runs 13 residues. Trimming took off 8 bases at V and 4 bases at J, with 13 bases between the two ends. Looked up from germline, CDR1 is SGDLS and CDR2 is YYNGEE. Here the CDR3 DNA reads TGTGCCAGTCTTTACAGGGCCGGAAACACCATATATTTT. Protein: CASLYRAGNTIYF.

The gene calls are TRBV29-1 and TRBJ2-1, with 9 bases lining up with TRBD2. Losses at the gene ends were 7 bases for V and 3 bases for J; bases not matched to a gene: 7. The CDR3 runs 14 residues. Germline lookup yields CDR1 SQVTM and CDR2 ANQGSEA. CDR3 in DNA: TGCAGCGCCGGAGGAGCGGGGGGCTACAATGAGCAGTTCTTC. This gives the protein CSAGGAGGYNEQFF.

The chain joins TRBV24-1 to TRBJ2-3; no definite D call. Germline V gene data show CDR1 as KGHDR and CDR2 as SFDVKD. V shed 7 bases and J shed 1 base, with 8 bases lying between them. This CDR3 has 13 residues. Here the CDR3 DNA reads TGTGCCACCAGCCACCAGGGCACAGATACGCAGTATTTT. This sequence encodes CATSHQGTDTQYF.

V and J are TRBV5-1 and TRBJ2-6; 7 nucleotides align to TRBD1. The CDR3 is 16 amino acids. V lost 6 bases to trimming and J lost 0 bases; unmatched junction nucleotides: 6. Germline V gene sequence: CDR1 SGHRS, CDR2 YFSETQ. The CDR3 sequence is CASTQGVGSGANVLTF. CDR3 DNA sequence: TGCGCCAGCACCCAGGGGGTGGGCTCTGGGGCCAACGTCCTGACTTTC. Together with reference TRBV5-1 and TRBJ2-6, the CDR3 gives the full variable domain: KAGVTQTPRYLIKTRGQQVTLSCSPISGHRSVSWYQQTPGQGLQFLFEYFSETQRNKGNFPGRFSGRQFSNSRSEMNVSTLELGDSALYLCASTQGVGSGANVLTFGAGSRLTVL.